This TCR beta chain was sequenced during a study of cytomegalovirus exposure and HLA in healthy donors. Primers included in the PCR were 60 Vbeta and 13 Jbeta primers. Sequenced by immunoSEQ multiplex PCR; TCRdb stores in-frame clones only, minus some. Of 150,000 to 200,000 clones listed, about an eighth are singletons. The sample taken for sequencing was PBMCs. This TCR came from a man aged 50-59 years in good health and CMV-seropositive.

CDR3 protein: CASSLGQGPYNEQFF. The CDR3 DNA reads as TGCGCCAGCAGCCTCGGACAGGGGCCCTACAATGAGCAGTTCTTC. The chain joins TRBV4-3 to TRBJ2-1; TRBD1 agrees at 9 bases. The CDR3 length is 15 residues. Germline V lookup: CDR1 LGHNA, CDR2 YSLEER. V shed 4 bases and J 2 bases; nucleotides not matched to a gene: 3.